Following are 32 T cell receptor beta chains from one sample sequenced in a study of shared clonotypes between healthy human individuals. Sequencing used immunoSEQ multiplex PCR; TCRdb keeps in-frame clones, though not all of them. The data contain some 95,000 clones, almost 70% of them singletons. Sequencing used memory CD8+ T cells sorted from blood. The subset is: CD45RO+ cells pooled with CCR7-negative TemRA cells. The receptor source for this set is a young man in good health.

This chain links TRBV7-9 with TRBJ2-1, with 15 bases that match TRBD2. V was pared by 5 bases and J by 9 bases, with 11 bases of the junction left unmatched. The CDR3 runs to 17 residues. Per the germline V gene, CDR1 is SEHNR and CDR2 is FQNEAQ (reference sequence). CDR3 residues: CASSRTSGRGHVGEQFF. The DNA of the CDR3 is TGTGCCAGCAGCCGGACTAGCGGGAGGGGCCACGTCGGTGAGCAGTTCTTC.

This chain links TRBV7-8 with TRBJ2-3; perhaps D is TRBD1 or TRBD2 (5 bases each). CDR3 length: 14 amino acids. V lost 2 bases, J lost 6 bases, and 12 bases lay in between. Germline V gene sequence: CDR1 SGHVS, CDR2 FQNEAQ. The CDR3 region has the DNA TGTGCCAGCAGCTTACAGAGGGGTGGGGATACGCAGTATTTT. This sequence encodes CASSLQRGGDTQYF.

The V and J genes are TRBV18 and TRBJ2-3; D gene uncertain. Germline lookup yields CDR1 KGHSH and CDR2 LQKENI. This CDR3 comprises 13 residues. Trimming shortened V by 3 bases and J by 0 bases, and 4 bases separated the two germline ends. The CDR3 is CASSPASTDTQYF. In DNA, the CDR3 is TGTGCCAGCTCACCTGCTAGCACAGATACGCAGTATTTT.

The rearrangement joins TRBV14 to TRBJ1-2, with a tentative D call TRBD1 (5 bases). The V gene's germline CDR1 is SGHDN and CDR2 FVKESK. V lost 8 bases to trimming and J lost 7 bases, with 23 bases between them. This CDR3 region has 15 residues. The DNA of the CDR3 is TGTGCCAGCCCTATTCGACCGGGGCGCGGACCTGGCTACACCTTC. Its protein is CASPIRPGRGPGYTF.

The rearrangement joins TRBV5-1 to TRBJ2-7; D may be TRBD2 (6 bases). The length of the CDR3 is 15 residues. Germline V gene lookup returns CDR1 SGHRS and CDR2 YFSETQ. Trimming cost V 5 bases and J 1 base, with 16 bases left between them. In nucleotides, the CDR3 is TGCGCCAGCAGTGATCTCCAGGGACTTTCCTACGAGCAGTACTTC. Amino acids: CASSDLQGLSYEQYF.

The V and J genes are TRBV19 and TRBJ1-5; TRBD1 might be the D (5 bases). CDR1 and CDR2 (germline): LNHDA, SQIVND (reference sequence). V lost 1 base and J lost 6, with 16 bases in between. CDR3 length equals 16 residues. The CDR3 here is CASSIALTVQAQPQHF. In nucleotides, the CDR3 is TGTGCCAGTAGTATAGCCTTGACAGTCCAGGCTCAGCCCCAGCATTTT. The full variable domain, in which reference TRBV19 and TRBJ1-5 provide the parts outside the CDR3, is DGGITQSPKYLFRKEGQNVTLSCEQNLNHDAMYWYRQDPGQGLRLIYYSQIVNDFQKGDIAEGYSVSREKKESFPLTVTSAQKNPTAFYLCASSIALTVQAQPQHFGDGTRLSIL.

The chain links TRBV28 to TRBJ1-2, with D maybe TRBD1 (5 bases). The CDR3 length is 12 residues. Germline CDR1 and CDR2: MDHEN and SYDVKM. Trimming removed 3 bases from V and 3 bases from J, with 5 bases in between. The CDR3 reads CASSFRDYGYTF. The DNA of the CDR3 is TGTGCCAGCAGTTTCAGGGACTATGGCTACACCTTC.

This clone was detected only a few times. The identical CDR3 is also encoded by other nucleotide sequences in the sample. The chain's CDR3 is CASSTVYEQYF. CDR3 DNA sequence: TGTGCCAGCAGTACCGTCTACGAGCAGTACTTC. J is TRBJ2-7 and V is TRBV28; D gene ambiguous. The germline V gene encodes CDR1 MDHEN and CDR2 SYDVKM. CDR3 size: 11 residues. The V gene lost 5 bases and the J gene lost 3 bases, with 5 bases spanning the gap.

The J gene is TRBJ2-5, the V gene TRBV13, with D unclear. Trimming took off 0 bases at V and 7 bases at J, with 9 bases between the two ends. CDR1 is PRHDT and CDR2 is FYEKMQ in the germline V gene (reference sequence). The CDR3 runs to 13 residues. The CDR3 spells CASSLGLPGTQYF. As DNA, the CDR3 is TGTGCCAGCAGCTTAGGCCTCCCCGGGACCCAGTACTTC.

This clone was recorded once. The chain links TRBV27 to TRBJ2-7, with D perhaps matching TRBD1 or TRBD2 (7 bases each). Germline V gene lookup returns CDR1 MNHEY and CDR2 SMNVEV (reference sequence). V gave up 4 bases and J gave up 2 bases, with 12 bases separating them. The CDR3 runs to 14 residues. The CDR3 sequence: CASSSGGGTYEQYF. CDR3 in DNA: TGTGCCAGCAGTTCAGGGGGGGGGACCTACGAGCAGTACTTC.

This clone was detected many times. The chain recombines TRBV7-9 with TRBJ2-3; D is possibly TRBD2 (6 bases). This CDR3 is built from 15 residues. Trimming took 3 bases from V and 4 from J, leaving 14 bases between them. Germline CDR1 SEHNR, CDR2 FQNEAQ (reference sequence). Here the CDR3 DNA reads TGTGCCAGCAGCTTCGAGGACCCGGGGGCAGATACGCAGTATTTT. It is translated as CASSFEDPGADTQYF.

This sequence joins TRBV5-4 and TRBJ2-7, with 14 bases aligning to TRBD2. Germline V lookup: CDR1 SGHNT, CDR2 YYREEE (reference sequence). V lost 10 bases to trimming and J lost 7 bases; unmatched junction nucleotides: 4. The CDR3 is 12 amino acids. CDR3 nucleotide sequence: TGTGCCGGAGGACTAGCGGGAGGTGAGCAGTACTTC. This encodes CAGGLAGGEQYF.

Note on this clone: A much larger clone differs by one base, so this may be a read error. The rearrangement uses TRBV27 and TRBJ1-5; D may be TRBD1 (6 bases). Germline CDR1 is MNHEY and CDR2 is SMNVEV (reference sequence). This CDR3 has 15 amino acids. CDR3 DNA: TGTACCAGCAGGCTCGGACAGATAGGCAATCAGCCCCAGCATTTT. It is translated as CTSRLGQIGNQPQHF.

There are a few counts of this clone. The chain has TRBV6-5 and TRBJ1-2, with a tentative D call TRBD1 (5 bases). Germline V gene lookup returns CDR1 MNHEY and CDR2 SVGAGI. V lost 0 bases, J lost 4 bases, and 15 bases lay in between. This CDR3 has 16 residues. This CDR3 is CASSYSSGRAVYGYTF. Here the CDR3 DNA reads TGTGCCAGCAGTTACTCGAGTGGCAGGGCCGTCTATGGCTACACCTTC.

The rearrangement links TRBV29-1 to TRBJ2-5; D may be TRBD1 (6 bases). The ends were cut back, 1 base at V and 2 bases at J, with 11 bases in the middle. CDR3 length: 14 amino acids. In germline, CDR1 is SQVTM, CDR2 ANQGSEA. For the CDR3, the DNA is TGCAGCGTTGAAGCATGGGACAATCAAGAGACCCAGTACTTC. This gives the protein CSVEAWDNQETQYF.

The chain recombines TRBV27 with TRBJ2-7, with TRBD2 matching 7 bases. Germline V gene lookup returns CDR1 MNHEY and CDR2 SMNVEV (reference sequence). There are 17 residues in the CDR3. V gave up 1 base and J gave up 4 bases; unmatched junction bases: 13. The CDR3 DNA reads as TGTGCCAGCAGTTTATTGACTACAACGGGGGGAAGTTACGAGCAGTACTTC. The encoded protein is CASSLLTTTGGSYEQYF.

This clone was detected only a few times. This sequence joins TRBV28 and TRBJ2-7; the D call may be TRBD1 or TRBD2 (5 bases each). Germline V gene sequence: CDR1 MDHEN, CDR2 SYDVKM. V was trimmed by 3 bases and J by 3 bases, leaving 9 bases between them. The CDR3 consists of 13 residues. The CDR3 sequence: CASSLGEIYEQYF. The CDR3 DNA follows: TGTGCCAGCAGTTTGGGGGAGATCTACGAGCAGTACTTC.

CDR3 in amino acids: CASSVATGTQYF. CDR3 nucleotides: TGTGCCAGCAGCGTAGCTACCGGTACGCAGTATTTT. The chain employs TRBV9 and TRBJ2-3, with D uncertain. The CDR3 is 12 amino acids. Trimming removed 0 bases from V and 8 bases from J, with 7 bases in between. CDR1 is SGDLS, CDR2 YYNGEE, per germline.

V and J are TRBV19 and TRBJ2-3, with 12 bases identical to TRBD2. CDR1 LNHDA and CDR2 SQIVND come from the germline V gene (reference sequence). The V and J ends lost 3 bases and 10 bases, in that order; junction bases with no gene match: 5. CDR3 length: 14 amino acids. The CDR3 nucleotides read TGTGCCAGTAGTATTAAACTAGCGGGAGGTGCGCAGTATTTT. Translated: CASSIKLAGGAQYF.

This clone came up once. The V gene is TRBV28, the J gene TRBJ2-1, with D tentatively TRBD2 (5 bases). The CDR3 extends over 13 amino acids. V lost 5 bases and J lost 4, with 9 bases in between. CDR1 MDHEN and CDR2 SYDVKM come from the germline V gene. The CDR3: CASSPGLYNEQFF. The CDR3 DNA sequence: TGTGCCAGCAGTCCTGGACTTTACAATGAGCAGTTCTTC.

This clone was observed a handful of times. The CDR3: CASSAIAGNTDTQYF. CDR3 nucleotide sequence: TGTGCCAGCAGTGCTATAGCGGGAAACACAGATACGCAGTATTTT. The chain combines TRBV6-1 with TRBJ2-3, with 8 bases lining up with TRBD2. The CDR3 has 15 amino acids. The germline V gene encodes CDR1 MNHNS and CDR2 SASEGT. With V trimmed by 4 bases and J by 2 bases, 5 bases remained unmatched.

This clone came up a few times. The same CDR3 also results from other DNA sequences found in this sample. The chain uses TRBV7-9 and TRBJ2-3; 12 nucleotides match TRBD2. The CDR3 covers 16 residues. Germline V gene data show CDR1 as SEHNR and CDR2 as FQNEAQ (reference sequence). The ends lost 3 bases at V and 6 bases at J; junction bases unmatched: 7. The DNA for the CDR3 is TGTGCCAGCAGCTTGGAGCTAGCGGGAGGGAGGGATACGCAGTATTTT. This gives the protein CASSLELAGGRDTQYF.

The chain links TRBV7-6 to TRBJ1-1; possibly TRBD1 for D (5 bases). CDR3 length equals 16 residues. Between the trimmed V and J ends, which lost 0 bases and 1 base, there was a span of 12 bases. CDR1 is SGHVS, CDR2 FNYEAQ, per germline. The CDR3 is CASSLAWGGGNTEAFF. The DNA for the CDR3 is TGTGCCAGCAGCTTAGCGTGGGGGGGTGGGAACACTGAAGCTTTCTTT.

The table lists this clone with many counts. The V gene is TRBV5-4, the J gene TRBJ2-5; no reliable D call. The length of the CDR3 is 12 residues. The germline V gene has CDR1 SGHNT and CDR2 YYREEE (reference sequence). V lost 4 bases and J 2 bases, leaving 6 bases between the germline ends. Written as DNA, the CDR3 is TGTGCCAGCAGCAACGAACAAGAGACCCAGTACTTC. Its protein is CASSNEQETQYF.

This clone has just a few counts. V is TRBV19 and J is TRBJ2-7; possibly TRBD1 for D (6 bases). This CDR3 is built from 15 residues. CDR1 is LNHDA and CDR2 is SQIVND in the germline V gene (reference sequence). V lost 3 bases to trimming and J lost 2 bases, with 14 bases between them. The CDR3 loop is CASSMWGPSPYEQYF. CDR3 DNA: TGTGCCAGTAGTATGTGGGGGCCTTCCCCCTACGAGCAGTACTTC.

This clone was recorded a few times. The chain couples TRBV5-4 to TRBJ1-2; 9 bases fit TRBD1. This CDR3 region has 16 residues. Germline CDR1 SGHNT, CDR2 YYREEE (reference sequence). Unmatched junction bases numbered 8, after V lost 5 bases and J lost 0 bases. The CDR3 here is CASSIGQGRANYGYTF. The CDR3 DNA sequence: TGTGCCAGCAGTATAGGACAGGGGAGAGCTAACTATGGCTACACCTTC.

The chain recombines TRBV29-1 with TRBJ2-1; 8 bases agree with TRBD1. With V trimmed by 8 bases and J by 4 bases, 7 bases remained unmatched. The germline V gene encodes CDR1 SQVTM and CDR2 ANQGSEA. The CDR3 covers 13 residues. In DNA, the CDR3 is TGCAGCCTGGACAGGGCTATATACAATGAGCAGTTCTTC. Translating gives CSLDRAIYNEQFF.

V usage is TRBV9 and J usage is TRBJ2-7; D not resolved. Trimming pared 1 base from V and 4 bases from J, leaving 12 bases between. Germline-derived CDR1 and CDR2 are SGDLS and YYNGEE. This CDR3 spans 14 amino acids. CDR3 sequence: CASSVSPLRYEQYF. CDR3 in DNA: TGTGCCAGCAGCGTATCCCCATTGCGGTACGAGCAGTACTTC.

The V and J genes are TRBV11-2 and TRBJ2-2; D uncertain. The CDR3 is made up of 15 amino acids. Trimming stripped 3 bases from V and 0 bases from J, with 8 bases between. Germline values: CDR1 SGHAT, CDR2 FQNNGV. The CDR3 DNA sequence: TGTGCCAGCAGCTTTGCCGGATCGAACACCGGGGAGCTGTTTTTT. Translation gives CASSFAGSNTGELFF.

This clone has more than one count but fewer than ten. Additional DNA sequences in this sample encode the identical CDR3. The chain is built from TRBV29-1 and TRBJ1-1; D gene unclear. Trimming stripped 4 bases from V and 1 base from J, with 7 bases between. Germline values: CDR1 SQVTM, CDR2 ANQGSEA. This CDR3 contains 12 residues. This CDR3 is CSVVPGNTEAFF. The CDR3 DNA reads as TGCAGCGTTGTCCCCGGGAACACTGAAGCTTTCTTT.

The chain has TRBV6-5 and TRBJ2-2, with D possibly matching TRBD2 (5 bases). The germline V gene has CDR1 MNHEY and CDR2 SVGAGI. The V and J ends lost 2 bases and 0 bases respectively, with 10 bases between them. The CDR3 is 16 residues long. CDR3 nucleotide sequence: TGTGCCAGCAGTTACCGGGGAGCCGCGAACACCGGGGAGCTGTTTTTT. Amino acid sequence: CASSYRGAANTGELFF.

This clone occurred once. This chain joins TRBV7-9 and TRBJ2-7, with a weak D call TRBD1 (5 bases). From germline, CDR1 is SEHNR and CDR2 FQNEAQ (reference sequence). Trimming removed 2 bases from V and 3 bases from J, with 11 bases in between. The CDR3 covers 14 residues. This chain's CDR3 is CASSLTRRVYEQYF. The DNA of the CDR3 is TGTGCCAGCAGCTTAACTCGCAGGGTCTACGAGCAGTACTTC.